The 2 T cell receptor beta chains listed next were all sequenced from one sample in a study of PD-L1 blockade in urothelial cancer. Clones were read by immunoSEQ multiplex PCR, and TCRdb kept only the in-frame ones, dropping some. The table shows about 70,000 clones, with less than 90% occurring only once. The material was PBMCs, obtained around atezolizumab (anti-PD-L1) treatment. These receptors all stem from a man in his sixties or seventies with urothelial cancer.

The table lists this clone with a few counts. The genes are TRBV5-1 and TRBJ1-3; possible D gene TRBD1, 5 bases. V was clipped by 5 bases and J by 4 bases, with 10 bases between them. The germline CDR1 and CDR2 sequences are SGHRS and YFSETQ. The CDR3 consists of 13 residues. This chain's CDR3 is CASRPDSGNTIYF. The CDR3 DNA reads TGCGCCAGCAGACCTGACAGCGGAAACACCATATATTTT.

The chain carries TRBV7-2 and TRBJ2-1; the match to TRBD2 covers 8 bases. CDR3 size: 18 residues. CDR1 SGHTA and CDR2 FQGNSA come from the germline V gene. The trim removed 1 base at V and 6 bases at J, leaving 14 bases unmatched. The CDR3 region is CASSLVRAGGRQGNEQFF. CDR3 nucleotide sequence: TGTGCCAGCAGCTTAGTCAGGGCGGGAGGACGGCAGGGCAATGAGCAGTTCTTC.